This is a list of T cell receptor beta chains from one sample in a study of cytomegalovirus exposure and HLA in healthy donors. Repertoires were generated with immunoSEQ multiplex PCR, while TCRdb's copy carries only in-frame clones and drops some. Among 150,000 to 200,000 clones, approximately 80% were seen once, and the ten largest hold roughly 4.2%. The sequenced material came from PBMCs. The receptors were gathered from a man aged 40-49 years in good health and CMV-seronegative. Both conserved end residues are part of each CDR3. A D gene is named only where the DNA matches it firmly. The size of a clone is reported for some rows only, either as once, few or many, or as a class for expanded clones.

d_call	v_call	clone_size	j_call	cdr3_aa	cdr3_nt
-	TRBV27	-	TRBJ1-2	CASKIWVEEGYTF	TGTGCCAGCAAGATATGGGTAGAGGAGGGCTACACCTTC
TRBD2	TRBV7-8	-	TRBJ2-3	CASSSSGPYSVTQYF	TGTGCCAGCAGCTCTAGCGGCCCGTACTCAGTTACGCAGTATTTT
-	TRBV30	once	TRBJ1-2	CAWSGASWRIF	TGTGCCTGGAGTGGGGCCTCTTGGAGGATCTTC
-	TRBV19	-	TRBJ1-4	CASRGGGTNEKLFF	TGTGCCAGTCGGGGAGGGGGAACTAATGAAAAACTGTTTTTT
TRBD1	TRBV11-2	-	TRBJ1-6	CASSLETGGGSPLHF	TGTGCCAGCAGCTTAGAGACAGGGGGTGGTTCACCCCTCCACTTT
-	TRBV13	-	TRBJ1-5	CASSPGGGRSNQPQHF	TGTGCCAGCAGCCCCGGAGGAGGGAGGAGCAATCAGCCCCAGCATTTT
TRBD2	TRBV10-3	-	TRBJ2-3	CAIKASGGTDTQYF	TGTGCCATCAAAGCAAGCGGGGGCACAGATACGCAGTATTTT
-	TRBV7-9	-	TRBJ1-2	CASSLDGSPGYGYTF	TGTGCCAGCAGCTTAGACGGGTCACCAGGGTATGGCTACACCTTC
TRBD1	TRBV5-5	-	TRBJ2-1	CASSLDRGGNEQFF	TGTGCCAGCAGCTTGGACAGGGGCGGCAATGAGCAGTTCTTC
TRBD1	TRBV6-6	-	TRBJ2-5	CASRPTGGVKETQYF	TGTGCCAGCAGACCGACAGGGGGCGTTAAAGAGACCCAGTACTTC
TRBD2	TRBV5-1	-	TRBJ2-2	CASSSRLAGDTGELFF	TGCGCCAGCAGCTCCCGACTAGCGGGGGACACCGGGGAGCTGTTTTTT
TRBD2	TRBV11-3	-	TRBJ2-3	CASSTGTSGADTQYF	TGTGCCAGCAGCACCGGGACTAGCGGAGCAGATACGCAGTATTTT
-	TRBV9	once	TRBJ2-6	CASSVASAGANVLTF	TGTGCCAGCAGCGTAGCGAGCGCTGGGGCCAACGTCCTGACTTTC
-	TRBV30	-	TRBJ1-2	CAWSEGEYGYGYTF	TGTGCCTGGAGTGAGGGGGAATACGGCTATGGCTACACCTTC
-	TRBV27	few	TRBJ1-2	CASSLNTGDRSNYGYTF	TGTGCCAGCAGTTTAAATACGGGGGACCGTTCTAACTATGGCTACACCTTC
TRBD1	TRBV4-3	-	TRBJ2-3	CASSSGTGGSDTQYF	TGCGCCAGCAGTTCCGGGACAGGGGGCTCAGATACGCAGTATTTT
-	TRBV13	once	TRBJ1-1	CASSAGQSEAFF	TGTGCCAGCAGCGCCGGACAGAGCGAAGCTTTCTTT
-	TRBV5-4	-	TRBJ2-3	CASSLQGLTDTQYF	TGTGCCAGCAGCTTGCAGGGTTTAACAGATACGCAGTATTTT
-	TRBV30	-	TRBJ1-2	CAWSVRGDYGYTF	TGTGCCTGGAGTGTTCGGGGGGACTATGGCTACACCTTC
TRBD1	TRBV6-4	-	TRBJ1-4	CASSDSPRDRVEKLFF	TGTGCCAGCAGTGACTCGCCGAGGGACAGGGTTGAAAAACTGTTTTTT
TRBD1	TRBV9	-	TRBJ1-2	CASSARDRGGDGYTF	TGTGCCAGCAGCGCACGGGACAGGGGAGGAGATGGCTACACCTTC
-	TRBV29-1	-	TRBJ2-3	CSVRGGDTQYF	TGCAGCGTTAGGGGAGGAGATACGCAGTATTTT
TRBD1	TRBV30	-	TRBJ1-2	CAWSSTGGRGGYTF	TGTGCCTGGAGTTCCACAGGGGGTAGAGGGGGCTACACCTTC
-	TRBV19	-	TRBJ2-3	CASSISQGGTDTQYF	TGTGCCAGTAGTATCAGTCAGGGCGGCACAGATACGCAGTATTTT
-	TRBV5-6	once	TRBJ1-6	CASSSRQLYNSPLHF	TGTGCCAGCAGCTCGAGACAGCTGTATAATTCACCCCTCCACTTT
-	TRBV9	-	TRBJ2-7	CASSGEQGPVPYEQYF	TGTGCCAGCAGCGGAGAACAGGGCCCGGTCCCCTACGAGCAGTACTTC
-	TRBV2	few	TRBJ2-2	CASRRLNTNTGELFF	TGTGCCAGCAGGAGACTCAATACGAACACCGGGGAGCTGTTTTTT
TRBD1	TRBV18	-	TRBJ2-1	CASSFGTGVRGNEQFF	TGTGCCAGCTCCTTTGGGACAGGAGTAAGAGGGAATGAGCAGTTCTTC
TRBD2	TRBV4-1	-	TRBJ2-5	CASSLQRGGGETQYF	TGCGCCAGCAGCCTCCAGCGGGGGGGCGGAGAGACCCAGTACTTC
TRBD1	TRBV29-1	once	TRBJ2-3	CSVSGTGLTDTQYF	TGCAGCGTCTCCGGGACAGGGTTAACAGATACGCAGTATTTT
-	TRBV5-4	-	TRBJ1-1	CASSPGQLAGGVNTEAFF	TGTGCCAGCAGCCCCGGACAGCTTGCGGGGGGAGTGAACACTGAAGCTTTCTTT
-	TRBV7-6	-	TRBJ1-1	CASSTYSTTDPRTEAFF	TGTGCCAGCAGCACCTACTCAACGACAGACCCGAGAACTGAAGCTTTCTTT
TRBD1	TRBV27	-	TRBJ2-7	CASRPGDRRGEQYF	TGTGCCAGCCGGCCAGGGGACAGGCGGGGCGAGCAGTACTTC
-	TRBV6-4	-	TRBJ2-1	CASSDSGLNNEQFF	TGTGCCAGCAGTGACTCTGGGCTAAACAATGAGCAGTTCTTC
-	TRBV7-9	-	TRBJ2-7	CASSFRQSYEQYF	TGTGCCAGCAGCTTCAGGCAGTCCTACGAGCAGTACTTC
TRBD2	TRBV28	-	TRBJ2-3	CASSFRGGAEDTQYF	TGTGCCAGCAGTTTTCGCGGGGGGGCCGAAGATACGCAGTATTTT
-	TRBV6-5	-	TRBJ2-1	CASSYDRGATSEQFF	TGTGCCAGCAGTTATGATCGGGGGGCAACCAGTGAGCAGTTCTTC
-	TRBV11-2	few	TRBJ1-4	CASSLNPGGGEKLFF	TGTGCCAGCAGCTTAAATCCCGGGGGAGGAGAAAAACTGTTTTTT
TRBD1	TRBV13	few	TRBJ1-1	CASSRDRGTEAFF	TGTGCCAGCAGCAGGGACAGGGGGACTGAAGCTTTCTTT
-	TRBV6-5	-	TRBJ2-7	CASSRAGSYEQYF	TGTGCCAGCAGTCGGGCAGGGTCCTACGAGCAGTACTTC
-	TRBV5-1	-	TRBJ1-4	CASSLAGFREKLFF	TGCGCCAGCAGCTTGGCGGGGTTCCGTGAAAAACTGTTTTTT
-	TRBV5-6	-	TRBJ1-2	CASSFGSGTTPYGYTF	TGTGCCAGCAGCTTCGGGTCCGGGACAACTCCTTATGGCTACACCTTC
TRBD1	TRBV7-2	few	TRBJ1-3	CASSFSLLTGTNTIYF	TGTGCCAGCAGTTTTTCCCTACTGACAGGGACAAACACCATATATTTT
-	TRBV5-4	-	TRBJ2-1	CASSLEGGPYNEQFF	TGTGCCAGCAGCTTGGAAGGGGGTCCCTACAATGAGCAGTTCTTC